This T cell receptor (beta chain) was identified during a study of human T cells and chemical hapten exposure. About the research overall: Patch tests applied 0.01% DPC to the upper back, read at 6 days.

Single cDNA molecules in the library carried unique molecular identifiers attached during preparation. As processed by the authors: Per sample, the median was 95,638 TCRs, with values from roughly 23,000 to 700,000. TCRdb redid the calling of the RACE reads with MiXCR, one entry per CDR3 protein. For this entry, the V and J calls and clone size follow TCRdb and not the study's own pipeline. The sample includes more than 90,000 distinct CDR3 sequences, approximately 10% of them seen just once. In its sample, this clonotype was seen many times. Looked up from germline, CDR1 is MGHDK and CDR2 is SYGVNS. V trimming: 2 bases; J trimming: 4 bases; junction bases outside the gene matches: 5. This CDR3 has 16 amino acids. Time point specified: patch test 2, 6 weeks after DPC sensitization. Described treatment: therapeutic diphenylcyclopropenone sensitization with weekly scalp DPC.

This TCR derives from a woman aged 40-49 years with alopecia areata. Some clones in this sample may be carry-over from other donors' samples. The chain links TRBV25-1 to TRBJ1-1, with 12 nucleotides matching TRBD1. The sequenced sample was whole blood, obtained in connection with sensitization to the hapten diphenylcyclopropenone (DPC). CDR3 in amino acids: CASSEGTGGAGTEAFF. For the CDR3, the DNA is TGTGCCAGCAGTGAAGGGACAGGGGGCGCCGGCACTGAAGCTTTCTTT.